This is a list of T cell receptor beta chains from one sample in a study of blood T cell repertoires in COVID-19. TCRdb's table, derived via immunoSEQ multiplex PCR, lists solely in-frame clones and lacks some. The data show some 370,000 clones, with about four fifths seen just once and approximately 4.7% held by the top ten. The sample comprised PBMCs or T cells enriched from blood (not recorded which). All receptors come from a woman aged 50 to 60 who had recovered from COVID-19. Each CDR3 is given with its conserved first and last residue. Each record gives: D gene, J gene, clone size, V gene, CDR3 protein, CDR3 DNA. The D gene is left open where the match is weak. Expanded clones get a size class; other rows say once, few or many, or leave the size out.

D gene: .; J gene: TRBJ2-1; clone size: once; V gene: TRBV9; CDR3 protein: CASSVDGASNEQFF; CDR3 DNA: TGTGCCAGCAGCGTAGATGGGGCTTCCAATGAGCAGTTCTTC
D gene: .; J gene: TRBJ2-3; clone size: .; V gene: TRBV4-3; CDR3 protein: CASSQSLQGSTDTQYF; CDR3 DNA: TGCGCCAGCAGCCAAAGCCTACAGGGAAGCACAGATACGCAGTATTTT
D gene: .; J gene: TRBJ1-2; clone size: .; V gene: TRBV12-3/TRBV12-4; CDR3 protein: CASGSDSNYGYTF; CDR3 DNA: TGTGCCAGCGGCTCCGACAGTAACTATGGCTACACCTTC
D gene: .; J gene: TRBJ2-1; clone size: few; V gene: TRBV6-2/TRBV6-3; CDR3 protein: CASSYSTVAEQFF; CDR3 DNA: TGTGCCAGCAGTTACTCGACCGTAGCGGAGCAGTTCTTC
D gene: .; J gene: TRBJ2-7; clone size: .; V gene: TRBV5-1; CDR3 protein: CASSLVLADTEQYF; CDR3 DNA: TGCGCCAGCAGCTTGGTTCTAGCTGATACCGAGCAGTACTTC
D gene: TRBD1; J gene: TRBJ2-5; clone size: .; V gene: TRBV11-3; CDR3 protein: CASSLAGTGEKTQYF; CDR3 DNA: TGTGCCAGCAGCTTAGCCGGGACAGGGGAGAAGACCCAGTACTTC
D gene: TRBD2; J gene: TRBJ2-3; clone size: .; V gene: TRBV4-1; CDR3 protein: CASSSTGSGRVGTDTQYF; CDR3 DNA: TGCGCCAGCAGCTCCACAGGTAGCGGGAGAGTTGGCACAGATACGCAGTATTTT
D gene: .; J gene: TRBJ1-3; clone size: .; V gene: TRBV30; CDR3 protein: CALQGEAGNTIYF; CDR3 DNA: TGTGCCTTACAGGGTGAAGCGGGAAACACCATATATTTT
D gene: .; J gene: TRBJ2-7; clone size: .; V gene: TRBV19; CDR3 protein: CASSIRTDYEQYF; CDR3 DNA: TGTGCCAGTAGTATACGGACTGACTACGAGCAGTACTTC
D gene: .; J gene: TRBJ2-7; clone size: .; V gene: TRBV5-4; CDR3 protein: CASSPGQWSSYEQYF; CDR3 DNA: TGTGCCAGCAGCCCAGGACAGTGGAGCTCCTACGAGCAGTACTTC
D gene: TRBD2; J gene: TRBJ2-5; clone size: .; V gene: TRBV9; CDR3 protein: CASSVSGGQETQYF; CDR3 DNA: TGTGCCAGCAGCGTAAGCGGGGGGCAAGAGACCCAGTACTTC
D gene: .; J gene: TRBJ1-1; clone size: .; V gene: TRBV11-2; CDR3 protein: CASSQTSTGNTEAFF; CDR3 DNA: TGTGCCAGCAGCCAAACCTCGACGGGGAACACTGAAGCTTTCTTT